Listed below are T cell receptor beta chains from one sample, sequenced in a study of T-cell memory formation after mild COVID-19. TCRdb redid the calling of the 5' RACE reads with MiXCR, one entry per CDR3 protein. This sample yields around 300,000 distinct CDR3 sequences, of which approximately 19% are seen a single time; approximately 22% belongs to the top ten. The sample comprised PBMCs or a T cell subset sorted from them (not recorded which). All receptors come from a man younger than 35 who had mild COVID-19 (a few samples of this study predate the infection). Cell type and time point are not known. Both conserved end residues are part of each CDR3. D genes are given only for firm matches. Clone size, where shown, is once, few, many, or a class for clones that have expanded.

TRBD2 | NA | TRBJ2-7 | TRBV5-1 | TGCGCCAGCAGGCTAGCGGAGCTCTCCTACGAGCAGTACTTC | CASRLAELSYEQYF
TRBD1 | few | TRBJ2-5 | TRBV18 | TGTGCCAGCTCACCACAGGGGGCCCGACAAGAGACCCAGTACTTC | CASSPQGARQETQYF
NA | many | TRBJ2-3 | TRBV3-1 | TGTGCCAGCAGCCGACGGGCATCGGAAGATACGCAGTATTTT | CASSRRASEDTQYF
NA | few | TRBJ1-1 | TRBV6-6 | TGTGCCAGCAGTTACTCGAGTAGCGGGGGTGACACTGAAGCTTTCTTT | CASSYSSSGGDTEAFF
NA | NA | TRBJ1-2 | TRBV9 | TGTGCCAGCAGCGTAGCGAGGGGCAACCGCTATGGCTACACCTTC | CASSVARGNRYGYTF
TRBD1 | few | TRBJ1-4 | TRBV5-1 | TGCGCCAGCAGCCGGACAGGGGTTTCTAATGAAAAACTGTTTTTT | CASSRTGVSNEKLFF
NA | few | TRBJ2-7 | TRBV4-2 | TGTGCCAGCAGCCCTTCGACTGGGGAGACCTACGAGCAGTACTTC | CASSPSTGETYEQYF
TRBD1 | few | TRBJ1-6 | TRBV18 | TGTGCCAGCTCATCCTCGACAGGGCAGTCACCCCTCCACTTT | CASSSSTGQSPLHF
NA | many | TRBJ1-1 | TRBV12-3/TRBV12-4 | TGTGCCAGCAGCTTCGCGGGGACTGAAGCTTTCTTT | CASSFAGTEAFF
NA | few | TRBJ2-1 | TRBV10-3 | TGTGCCACCGCGGACCTCAATGAGCAGTTCTTC | CATADLNEQFF
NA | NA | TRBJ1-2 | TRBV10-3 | TGTGCCATCAGTGAGTCCTGGGGATTGAATGGCTACACCTTC | CAISESWGLNGYTF
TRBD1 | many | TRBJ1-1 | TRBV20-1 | TGCAGTGCTAGCGACCCCCAGGGGGCCGACACTGAAGCTTTCTTT | CSASDPQGADTEAFF
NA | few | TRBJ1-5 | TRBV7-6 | TGTGCCAGCAGCTTATCGTCCGGGACTAATCAGCCCCAGCATTTT | CASSLSSGTNQPQHF
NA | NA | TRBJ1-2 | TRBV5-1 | TGCGCCAGCAGTCTTGGCCAGGCCCCAGCTAACTATGGCTACACCTTC | CASSLGQAPANYGYTF
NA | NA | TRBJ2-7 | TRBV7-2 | TGTGCCAGCAGCCGGCAGACAGGACCCTACGAGCAGTACTTC | CASSRQTGPYEQYF
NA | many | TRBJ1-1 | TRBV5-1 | TGCGCCAGCAGCTTGGCAGGGAACACTGAAGCTTTCTTT | CASSLAGNTEAFF
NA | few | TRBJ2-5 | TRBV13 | TGTGCCAGCAGCCCCCCCCAAGAGACCCAGTACTTC | CASSPPQETQYF
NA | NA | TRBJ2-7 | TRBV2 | TGTGCCAGCAGGGGGACGGTTGTCTACGAGCAGTACTTC | CASRGTVVYEQYF
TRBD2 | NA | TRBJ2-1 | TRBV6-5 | TGTGCCAGCAGTCTCACGCGGGGGGGCCGGTACAATGAGCAGTTCTTC | CASSLTRGGRYNEQFF
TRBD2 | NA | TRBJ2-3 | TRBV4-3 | TGCGCCAGCAGCCACTCTAGCGGGGGGGCAGATACGCAGTATTTT | CASSHSSGGADTQYF
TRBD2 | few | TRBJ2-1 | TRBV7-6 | TGTGCCAGCAGCTTAGTGCTAGCGGCTAACAATGAGCAGTTCTTC | CASSLVLAANNEQFF
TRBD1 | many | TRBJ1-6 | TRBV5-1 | TGCGCCAGCAGCTTAGCGGGACAGGGACGGTCACCCCTCCACTTT | CASSLAGQGRSPLHF
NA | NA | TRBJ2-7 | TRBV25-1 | TGTGCCAGCAGATATATCTACGAGCAGTACTTC | CASRYIYEQYF
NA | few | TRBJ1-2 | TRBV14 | TGTGCCAGCAGCCAAGGAGGACATACCTATGGCCATGGCTACACCTTC | CASSQGGHTYGHGYTF
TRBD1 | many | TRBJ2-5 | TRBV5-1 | TGCGCCAGCAGCTTGGGGACAGGGAGTACAGAGACCCAGTACTTC | CASSLGTGSTETQYF
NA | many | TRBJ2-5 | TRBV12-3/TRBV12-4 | TGTGCCAGCAGTTTATTGGAGACCCAGTACTTC | CASSLLETQYF